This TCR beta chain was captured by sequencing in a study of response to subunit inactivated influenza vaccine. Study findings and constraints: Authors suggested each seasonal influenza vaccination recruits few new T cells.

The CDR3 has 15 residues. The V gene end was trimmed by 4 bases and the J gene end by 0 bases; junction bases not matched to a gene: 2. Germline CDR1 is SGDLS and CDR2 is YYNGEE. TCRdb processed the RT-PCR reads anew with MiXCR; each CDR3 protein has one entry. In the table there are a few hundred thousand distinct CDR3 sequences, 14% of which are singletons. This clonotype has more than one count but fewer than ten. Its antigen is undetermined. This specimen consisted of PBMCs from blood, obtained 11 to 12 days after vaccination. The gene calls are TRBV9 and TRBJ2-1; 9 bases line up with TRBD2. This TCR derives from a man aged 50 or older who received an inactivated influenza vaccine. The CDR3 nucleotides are TGTGCCAGCAGCAGGCGGGGGGGCTCCTACAATGAGCAGTTCTTC. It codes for CASSRRGGSYNEQFF.